This is a list of T cell receptor beta chains from one sample in a study of blood T cells in healthy people across ages. MiXCR, applied by TCRdb to the 5' RACE reads, yields one record per CDR3 protein. Of about 600,000 distinct CDR3 sequences in the sample, around half were seen once. The sample consisted of blood. The origin of the receptors is a man older than 75 in good health. CDR3s include the opening cysteine and the closing phenylalanine or tryptophan. The D gene is left open where the match is weak. Not every row has a clone size; where given, it reads once, few, many or a size class.

>TRBV5-5|-|-|TRBJ2-2
TGTGCCAGCAGCTTGGGACATTCGACGAACACCGGGGAGCTGTTTTTT
CASSLGHSTNTGELFF
>TRBV13|-|TRBD1|TRBJ2-7
TGTGCCAGCAGCCCGGGCGGGACAGGGTTTTACGAGCAGTACTTC
CASSPGGTGFYEQYF
>TRBV20-1|-|TRBD2|TRBJ2-3
TGCAGTGCTGGAAGCCCGACTAGCGGGAGGGGGGGAGATACGCAGTATTTT
CSAGSPTSGRGGDTQYF
>TRBV3-1|-|-|TRBJ1-4
TGTGCCAGCAGCCCTGACTGGGCGTCTAATGAAAAACTGTTTTTT
CASSPDWASNEKLFF
>TRBV29-1|many|TRBD1|TRBJ2-7
TGCAGCGTCGGACAGGAGTCCTACGAGCAGTACTTC
CSVGQESYEQYF
>TRBV18|-|-|TRBJ1-1
TGTGCCAGCTCAGCCGGCCAAATCGAAGCTTTCTTT
CASSAGQIEAFF
>TRBV6-1|-|TRBD2|TRBJ2-5
TGTGCCAGCAGTGAGCGGCTCGACGGGAGGGGAGAGACCCAGTACTTC
CASSERLDGRGETQYF
>TRBV20-1|-|-|TRBJ2-1
TGCAGTGCTAGAGATGCAAGGGCGGCCCGCGAGCGGTTCTTC
CSARDARAARERFF
>TRBV7-2|once|TRBD1|TRBJ2-7
TGTGCCAGCAGCTCCGCCGGGACAGGTTACTACGAGCAGTACTTC
CASSSAGTGYYEQYF
>TRBV5-5|few|TRBD1|TRBJ1-2
TGTGCCAGCAGCCGAACCGGGACAGGGGGCGTTGGTGACTATGGCTACACCTTC
CASSRTGTGGVGDYGYTF
>TRBV3-1|-|TRBD2|TRBJ2-1
TGTGCCAGCAGCCTATCTAGCGGGGGGAACAATGAGCAGTTCTTC
CASSLSSGGNNEQFF
>TRBV4-1|-|TRBD1|TRBJ2-6
TGCGCCAGCAGCCTCGCAGGGGGCCCTATCTCTGGGGCCAACGTCCTGACTTTC
CASSLAGGPISGANVLTF